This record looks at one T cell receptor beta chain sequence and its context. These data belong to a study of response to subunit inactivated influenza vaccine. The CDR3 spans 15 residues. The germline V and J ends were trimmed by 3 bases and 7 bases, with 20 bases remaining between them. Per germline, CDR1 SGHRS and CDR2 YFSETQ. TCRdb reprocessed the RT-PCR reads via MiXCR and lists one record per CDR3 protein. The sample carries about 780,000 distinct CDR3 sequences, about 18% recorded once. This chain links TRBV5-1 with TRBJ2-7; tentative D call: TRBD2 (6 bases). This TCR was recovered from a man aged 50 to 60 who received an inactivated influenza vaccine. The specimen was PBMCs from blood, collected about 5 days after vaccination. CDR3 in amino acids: CASSWSGTGSREQYF. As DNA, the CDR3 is TGCGCCAGCAGCTGGTCCGGGACTGGCTCGAGGGAGCAGTACTTC.